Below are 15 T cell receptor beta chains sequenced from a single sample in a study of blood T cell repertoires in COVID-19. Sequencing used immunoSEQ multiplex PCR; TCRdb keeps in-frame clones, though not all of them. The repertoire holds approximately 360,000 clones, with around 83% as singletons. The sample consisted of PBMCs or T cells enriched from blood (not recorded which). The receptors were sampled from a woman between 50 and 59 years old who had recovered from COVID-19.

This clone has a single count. The CDR3 nucleotides are TGTGCCAGCAGTTCTAGCAATCGCGGAAACATTCAGTACTTC. Translating gives CASSSSNRGNIQYF. The rearrangement links TRBV6-2 or TRBV6-3 to TRBJ2-4; a possible D gene is TRBD2 (5 bases). The CDR3 consists of 14 residues. Per the germline V gene, CDR1 is MNHEY and CDR2 is SVGEGT. The V gene lost 4 bases and the J gene lost 6 bases, with 13 bases spanning the gap.

The chain's CDR3 is CASSILGGQASEAFF. The CDR3 coding sequence is TGTGCCAGCAGCATCCTGGGGGGACAGGCATCTGAAGCTTTCTTT. V gene TRBV11-2 combines with J gene TRBJ1-1; 8 bases align to TRBD1. In germline, CDR1 is SGHAT, CDR2 FQNNGV. V dropped 5 bases and J dropped 6; count of bases not matched to a gene: 11. The CDR3 loop spans 15 amino acids.

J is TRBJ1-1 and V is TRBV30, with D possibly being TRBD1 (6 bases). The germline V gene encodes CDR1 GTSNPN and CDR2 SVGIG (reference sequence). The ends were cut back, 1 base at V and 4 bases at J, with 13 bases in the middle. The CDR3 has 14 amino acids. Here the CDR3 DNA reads TGTGCCTGGAGTGATTACAGGGCGGGCACTGAAGCTTTCTTT. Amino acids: CAWSDYRAGTEAFF. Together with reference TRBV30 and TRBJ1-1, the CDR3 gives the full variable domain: SQTIHQWPATLVQPVGSPLSLECTVEGTSNPNLYWYRQAAGRGLQLLFYSVGIGQISSEVPQNLSASRPQDRQFILSSKKLLLSDSGFYLCAWSDYRAGTEAFFGQGTRLTVV.

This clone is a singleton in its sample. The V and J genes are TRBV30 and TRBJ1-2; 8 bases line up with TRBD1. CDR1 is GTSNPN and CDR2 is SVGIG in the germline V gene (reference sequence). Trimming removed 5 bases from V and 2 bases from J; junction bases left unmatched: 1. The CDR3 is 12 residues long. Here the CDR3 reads CAWDRGNYGYTF. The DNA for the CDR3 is TGTGCCTGGGACAGGGGAAACTATGGCTACACCTTC.

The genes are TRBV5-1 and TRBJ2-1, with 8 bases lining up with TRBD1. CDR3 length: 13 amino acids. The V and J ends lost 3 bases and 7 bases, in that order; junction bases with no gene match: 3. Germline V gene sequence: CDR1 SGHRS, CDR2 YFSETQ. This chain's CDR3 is CASSWQGANEQFF. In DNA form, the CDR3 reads TGCGCCAGCAGCTGGCAGGGGGCGAATGAGCAGTTCTTC.

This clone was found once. The DNA for the CDR3 is TGTGCCAGCGCACAGATCTATAATTCACCCCTCCACTTT. As protein: CASAQIYNSPLHF. The chain carries TRBV7-2 and TRBJ1-6; D remains ambiguous. This CDR3 spans 13 amino acids. Germline V gene sequence: CDR1 SGHTA, CDR2 FQGNSA. Trimming stripped 8 bases from V and 3 bases from J, with 8 bases between.

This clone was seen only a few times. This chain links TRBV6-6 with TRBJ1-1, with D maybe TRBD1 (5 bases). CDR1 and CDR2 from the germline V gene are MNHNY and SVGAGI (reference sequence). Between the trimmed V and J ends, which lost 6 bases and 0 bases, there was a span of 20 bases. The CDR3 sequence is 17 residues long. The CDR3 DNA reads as TGTGCCAGCAGCCGAACGCGACAGAATCTTATGAACACTGAAGCTTTCTTT. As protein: CASSRTRQNLMNTEAFF.

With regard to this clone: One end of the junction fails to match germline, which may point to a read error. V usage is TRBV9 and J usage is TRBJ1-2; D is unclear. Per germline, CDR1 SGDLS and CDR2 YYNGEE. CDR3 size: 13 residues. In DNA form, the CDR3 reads TGTGCCGGCAGCGTAGGAAGGACTAATGGCTACACCTTC. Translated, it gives CAGSVGRTNGYTF.

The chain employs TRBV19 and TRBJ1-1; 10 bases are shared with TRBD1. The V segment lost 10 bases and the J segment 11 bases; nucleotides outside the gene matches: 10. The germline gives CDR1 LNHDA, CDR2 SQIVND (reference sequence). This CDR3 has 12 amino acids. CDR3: CATTNTGQGAFF. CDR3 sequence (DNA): TGTGCCACCACGAATACGGGACAGGGGGCTTTCTTT.

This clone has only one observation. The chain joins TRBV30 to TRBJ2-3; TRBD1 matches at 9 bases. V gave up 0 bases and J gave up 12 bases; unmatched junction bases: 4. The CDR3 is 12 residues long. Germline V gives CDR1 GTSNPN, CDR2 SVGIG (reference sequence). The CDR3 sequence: CAWSVGDRAQYF. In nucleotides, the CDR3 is TGTGCCTGGAGTGTCGGGGACAGGGCTCAGTATTTT.

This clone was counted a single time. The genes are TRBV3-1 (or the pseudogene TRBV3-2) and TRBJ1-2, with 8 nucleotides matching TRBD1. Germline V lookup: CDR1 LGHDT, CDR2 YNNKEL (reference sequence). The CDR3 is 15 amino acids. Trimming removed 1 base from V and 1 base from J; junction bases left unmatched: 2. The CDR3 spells CASSQGQGINYGYTF. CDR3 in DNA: TGTGCCAGCAGCCAAGGACAGGGGATTAACTATGGCTACACCTTC.

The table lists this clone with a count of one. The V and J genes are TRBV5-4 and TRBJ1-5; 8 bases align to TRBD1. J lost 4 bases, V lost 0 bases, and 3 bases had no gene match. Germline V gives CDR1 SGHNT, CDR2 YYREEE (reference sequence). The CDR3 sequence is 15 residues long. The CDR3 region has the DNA TGTGCCAGCAGCTTGGGGACAGGGAGGAATCAGCCCCAGCATTTT. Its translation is CASSLGTGRNQPQHF.

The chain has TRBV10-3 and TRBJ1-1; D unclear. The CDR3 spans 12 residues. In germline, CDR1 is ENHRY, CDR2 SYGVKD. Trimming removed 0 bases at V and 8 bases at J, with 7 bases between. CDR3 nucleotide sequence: TGTGCCATCAGTGAGTCAGCTTGGGAAGCTTTCTTT. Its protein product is CAISESAWEAFF.

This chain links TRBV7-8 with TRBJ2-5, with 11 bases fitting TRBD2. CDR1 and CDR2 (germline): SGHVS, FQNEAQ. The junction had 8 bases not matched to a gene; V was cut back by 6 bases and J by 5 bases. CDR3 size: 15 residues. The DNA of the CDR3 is TGTGCCAGCAGGCCCCTAGCGGGAGGTTTGGAGACCCAGTACTTC. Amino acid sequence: CASRPLAGGLETQYF. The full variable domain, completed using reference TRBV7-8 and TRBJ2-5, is GAGVSQSPRYKVAKRGQDVALRCDPISGHVSLFWYQQALGQGPEFLTYFQNEAQLDKSGLPSDRFFAERPEGSVSTLKIQRTQQEDSAVYLCASRPLAGGLETQYFGPGTRLLVL.

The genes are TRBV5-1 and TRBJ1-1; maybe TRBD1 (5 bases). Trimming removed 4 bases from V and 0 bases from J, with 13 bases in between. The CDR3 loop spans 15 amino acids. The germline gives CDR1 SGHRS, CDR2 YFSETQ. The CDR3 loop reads CASSAGGRLNTEAFF. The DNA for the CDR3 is TGCGCCAGCAGCGCGGGGGGACGGCTGAACACTGAAGCTTTCTTT. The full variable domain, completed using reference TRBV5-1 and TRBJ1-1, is KAGVTQTPRYLIKTRGQQVTLSCSPISGHRSVSWYQQTPGQGLQFLFEYFSETQRNKGNFPGRFSGRQFSNSRSEMNVSTLELGDSALYLCASSAGGRLNTEAFFGQGTRLTVV.